This TCR beta chain was recorded in a study of T cells expressing NK-cell markers. Whole-study context: Sequenced donors, eight in total, included seven who were HCMV-seropositive and one who was seronegative.

With the 5' RACE reads reprocessed, TCRdb shows one record per CDR3 protein and no DNA. The repertoire table contains some 140,000 distinct CDR3 sequences. CDR1 and CDR2 (germline): LNHDA, SQIVND (reference sequence). CDR3 size: 13 residues. The sequence was obtained from a woman in her fifties or sixties in good health. The sample comprised blood T cells: a sorted CD56 or NKG2C T cell subset, CD4+ or CD8+ T cells, or bulk PBMC T cells (not recorded which). This chain links TRBV19 with TRBJ1-5; TCRdb gives TRBD1 as the D gene, but with no DNA this cannot be confirmed. Here the CDR3 reads CASNRGATAAQHF. The full variable domain, in which reference TRBV19 and TRBJ1-5 provide the parts outside the CDR3, is DGGITQSPKYLFRKEGQNVTLSCEQNLNHDAMYWYRQDPGQGLRLIYYSQIVNDFQKGDIAEGYSVSREKKESFPLTVTSAQKNPTAFYLCASNRGATAAQHFGDGTRLSIL.